The 8 T cell receptor beta chains presented below share a single source sample, sequenced in a study of beta chain features in type 1 diabetes. Their antigens are not known. The isolated RNA, all of it, was reverse transcribed, so expressed TCRB transcripts were what got sequenced. TCRdb's copy holds only in-frame clones and misses some; the assay was immunoSEQ multiplex PCR. Of fewer than 300,000 clones in the sample, about a fifth were seen once. Findings and caveats of the study: Among all four CD4+ subsets, Type 1 diabetes patients had TCRB CDR3s that were moderately but significantly shorter.

Sequencing was carried out using naive CD4+ T cells from blood. The receptors derive from a woman aged 40-49 years with type 1 diabetes.

This chain joins TRBV10-3 and TRBJ1-5; D is uncertain. The CDR3 is 13 residues long. Deletions cut 10 bases from V and 6 bases from J, with 16 bases between. CDR1 is ENHRY and CDR2 is SYGVKD in the germline V gene. CDR3 DNA sequence: TGTGCCACCGACCTGGGCGTCGGTCAGCCCCAGCATTTT. It is translated as CATDLGVGQPQHF.

This clone came up a few times. The rearrangement joins TRBV5-6 to TRBJ1-1, with D tentatively TRBD1 (5 bases). This CDR3 comprises 15 residues. Trimming shortened V by 6 bases and J by 5 bases, and 20 bases separated the two germline ends. Germline V CDR1 and CDR2: SGHDT, YYEEEE. The CDR3 reads CASTPAGGLRTEAFF. CDR3 DNA: TGTGCCAGCACCCCGGCCGGGGGTCTTCGGACTGAAGCTTTCTTT.

This clone has just a few counts. The J gene is TRBJ2-1, the V gene TRBV4-1, with 11 bases matching TRBD2. The CDR3 has 19 amino acids. Germline loops: CDR1 MGHRA, CDR2 YSYEKL. Trimming removed 1 base from V and 0 bases from J; junction bases left unmatched: 8. The CDR3: CASSQGPSGGPSSYNEQFF. CDR3 nucleotide sequence: TGCGCCAGCAGCCAAGGACCTAGCGGGGGGCCCTCCTCCTACAATGAGCAGTTCTTC.

The chain is built from TRBV14 and TRBJ1-3; TRBD1 matches 7 bases. Germline lookup yields CDR1 SGHDN and CDR2 FVKESK. V shed 1 base and J 4 bases; nucleotides not matched to a gene: 1. There are 14 residues in the CDR3. The CDR3: CASSQAGQGNTIYF. For the CDR3, the DNA is TGTGCCAGCAGCCAAGCGGGACAGGGAAACACCATATATTTT.

For this clone: This specimen includes other DNA sequences encoding the same CDR3. This chain uses TRBV5-1 with TRBJ1-1, with 10 bases lining up with TRBD1. The CDR3 extends over 14 amino acids. V was pared by 4 bases and J by 1 base, with 1 base of the junction left unmatched. Germline V gene sequence: CDR1 SGHRS, CDR2 YFSETQ. The CDR3 loop reads CASSGQGGNTEAFF. The CDR3 DNA reads as TGCGCCAGCAGCGGACAGGGGGGGAACACTGAAGCTTTCTTT. Drawing the rest from reference TRBV5-1 and TRBJ1-1, the complete variable domain is KAGVTQTPRYLIKTRGQQVTLSCSPISGHRSVSWYQQTPGQGLQFLFEYFSETQRNKGNFPGRFSGRQFSNSRSEMNVSTLELGDSALYLCASSGQGGNTEAFFGQGTRLTVV.

This clone was observed a few times. This rearrangement joins TRBV27 to TRBJ1-2; 10 nucleotides line up with TRBD1. CDR3 length: 14 residues. V lost 7 bases to trimming and J lost 3 bases; unmatched junction nucleotides: 5. Germline CDR1 MNHEY, CDR2 SMNVEV (reference sequence). The CDR3 sequence is CASTRTGGDYGYTF. DNA for the CDR3: TGTGCCAGCACCCGGACAGGGGGAGACTATGGCTACACCTTC.

The genes are TRBV27 and TRBJ1-2, with 7 bases that match TRBD1. With 2 bases clipped from V and 8 bases from J, the junction kept 8 bases outside the gene matches. This CDR3 is built from 14 residues. Germline CDR1 reads MNHEY; CDR2 reads SMNVEV (reference sequence). The CDR3 here is CASSLTRAGGGYTF. CDR3 DNA: TGTGCCAGCAGTTTAACGAGGGCAGGGGGAGGCTACACCTTC.

This clone was seen more than once but under ten times. The CDR3 bases are TGTGCCAGTAGTATAGTGTCAGAAGAGACCCAGTACTTC. It yields the protein CASSIVSEETQYF. The J gene is TRBJ2-5, the V gene TRBV19; D not resolved. This CDR3 region has 13 residues. Germline loops: CDR1 LNHDA, CDR2 SQIVND (reference sequence). V was pared by 1 base and J by 3 bases, with 6 bases between.